The clone carrying this T cell receptor (beta chain) was detected only a few times. As yet, its antigen is unknown. These data are taken from a study of beta chain features in type 1 diabetes. In the study overall: Age, gender and cell yields were alike across patients and healthy donors.

Investigators reverse transcribed all isolated RNA, so they sequenced expressed TCRB transcripts. Only in-frame clones appear in the TCRdb table, and some are missing; sequencing was by immunoSEQ multiplex PCR. The sample lists 600,000 or so clones, more than 13% seen once, with nearly 0.04% in the top ten. Trimming took off 0 bases at V and 10 bases at J, with 6 bases between the two ends. The CDR3 is made up of 10 amino acids. CDR1 DFQATT and CDR2 SNEGSKA come from the germline V gene (reference sequence). The study's findings and limits: Shortening of TCRB CDR3s, moderate but significant, appeared in all four CD4+ subsets of Type 1 diabetes patients.

Post-sort purity exceeded 95% for all sorted populations. The source material was naive CD4+ T cells from blood. The V and J genes are TRBV20-1 and TRBJ1-1; no firm D call. This receptor was identified in a man aged 18 to 30 with type 1 diabetes. The chain's CDR3 is CSARDFSAFF. CDR3 nucleotides: TGCAGTGCTAGAGATTTTTCAGCTTTCTTT.